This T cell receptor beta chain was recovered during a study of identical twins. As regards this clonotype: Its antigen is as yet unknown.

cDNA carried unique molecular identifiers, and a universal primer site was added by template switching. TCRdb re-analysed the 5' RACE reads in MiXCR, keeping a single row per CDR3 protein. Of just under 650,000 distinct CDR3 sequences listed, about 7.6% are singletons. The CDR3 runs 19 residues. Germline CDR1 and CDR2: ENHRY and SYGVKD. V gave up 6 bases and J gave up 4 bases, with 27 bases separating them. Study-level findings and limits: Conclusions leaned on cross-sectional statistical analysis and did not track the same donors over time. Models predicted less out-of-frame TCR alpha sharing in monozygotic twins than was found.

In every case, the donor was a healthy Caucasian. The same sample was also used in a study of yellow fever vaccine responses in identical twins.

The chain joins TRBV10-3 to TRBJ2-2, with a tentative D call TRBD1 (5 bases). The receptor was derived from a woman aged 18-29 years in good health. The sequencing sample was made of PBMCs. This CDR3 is CAIRPTVGLQPKTTGELFF. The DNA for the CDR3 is TGTGCCATCAGGCCGACAGTTGGGCTTCAGCCGAAGACCACCGGGGAGCTGTTTTTT.